The 6 T cell receptor beta chains reported below all come from one sample, sequenced in a study of cytomegalovirus exposure and HLA in healthy donors. Clones were read by immunoSEQ multiplex PCR, and TCRdb kept only the in-frame ones, dropping some. The sample gives approximately 280,000 clones, roughly 90% of which show up once; about 0.86% is in the top ten. The sequencing sample was made of PBMCs. These receptors all come from a woman between 18 and 29 years old in good health and CMV-seronegative.

For the CDR3, the DNA is TGTGCCAGCAGCGTAACTAGCGGGAGTGGCACCGGGGAGCTGTTTTTT. As protein: CASSVTSGSGTGELFF. The chain employs TRBV9 and TRBJ2-2; 11 bases map to TRBD2. The J segment lost 4 bases and the V segment lost 1 base, leaving 3 bases of the junction unmatched. The CDR3 spans 16 residues. Per germline, CDR1 SGDLS and CDR2 YYNGEE.

The chain combines TRBV9 with TRBJ2-1; 11 nucleotides agree with TRBD1. Germline lookup yields CDR1 SGDLS and CDR2 YYNGEE. V lost 3 bases and J lost 7; bases outside the gene matches: 6. The CDR3 spans 15 residues. In nucleotides, the CDR3 is TGTGCCAGCAGCGGACTGGGACAGGGGGAGAATGAGCAGTTCTTC. This gives the protein CASSGLGQGENEQFF.

The V call is TRBV9, the J call TRBJ2-5; 7 bases are shared with TRBD1. Germline loops: CDR1 SGDLS, CDR2 YYNGEE. With V trimmed by 0 bases and J by 4 bases, 6 bases remained unmatched. CDR3 length equals 15 residues. The CDR3 DNA reads TGTGCCAGCAGCGTAGGGGGACAGATTTCAGAGACCCAGTACTTC. Translating gives CASSVGGQISETQYF.

In this sample, this clone turned up a few times. J is TRBJ2-7 and V is TRBV28; possibly TRBD2 for D (5 bases). CDR1 MDHEN and CDR2 SYDVKM come from the germline V gene. The CDR3 is 12 amino acids. Trimming removed 6 bases from V and 3 bases from J, with 9 bases in between. The chain's CDR3 is CASSLAFYEQYF. The DNA of the CDR3 is TGTGCCAGCAGCCTAGCTTTCTACGAGCAGTACTTC.

The chain carries TRBV7-3 and TRBJ2-5; D might be TRBD2 (6 bases). CDR3 length: 17 amino acids. The V gene lost 2 bases and the J gene lost 1 base, with 17 bases spanning the gap. Germline values: CDR1 SGHTA, CDR2 FQGTGA. The CDR3 here is CASSLGGGASVQETQYF. For the CDR3, the DNA is TGTGCCAGCAGCTTAGGCGGCGGGGCCAGCGTCCAAGAGACCCAGTACTTC.

This clone was seen just once. This chain joins TRBV6-1 and TRBJ2-3; a possible D gene is TRBD2 (7 bases). The V and J ends lost 6 bases and 4 bases respectively, with 17 bases between them. There are 15 residues in the CDR3. From germline, CDR1 is MNHNS and CDR2 SASEGT. The CDR3 protein is CASRSGAGEADTQYF. The CDR3 DNA follows: TGTGCCAGCAGATCGGGGGCGGGAGAGGCAGATACGCAGTATTTT.